This T cell receptor (beta chain) was captured by sequencing in a study of T-cell memory formation after mild COVID-19. Whole-study results and caveats: Among clones peaking at day 37 in the second wave, SARS-CoV-2 specificity remained unconfirmed.

Using its own MiXCR run on the 5' RACE reads, TCRdb lists one record per CDR3 protein. The sample consists of roughly 600,000 distinct CDR3 sequences, over 15% of them appearing once. This clonotype was detected a few times. Its antigen is unknown. The TCR originated in an adult woman who had mild COVID-19 (a few samples of this study predate the infection). Cell type and time point are not known. Sequences were obtained from PBMCs or a T cell subset sorted from them (not recorded which).

CDR3 residues: CASGGRGGNIQYF. CDR3 DNA sequence: TGTGCCAGCGGGGGCAGGGGGGGGAACATTCAGTACTTC. This sequence joins TRBV6-1 and TRBJ2-4, with D perhaps being TRBD1 or TRBD2 (7 bases each). The CDR3 has 13 amino acids. Germline values: CDR1 MNHNS, CDR2 SASEGT. Trimming cost V 8 bases and J 7 bases, with 15 bases left between them.